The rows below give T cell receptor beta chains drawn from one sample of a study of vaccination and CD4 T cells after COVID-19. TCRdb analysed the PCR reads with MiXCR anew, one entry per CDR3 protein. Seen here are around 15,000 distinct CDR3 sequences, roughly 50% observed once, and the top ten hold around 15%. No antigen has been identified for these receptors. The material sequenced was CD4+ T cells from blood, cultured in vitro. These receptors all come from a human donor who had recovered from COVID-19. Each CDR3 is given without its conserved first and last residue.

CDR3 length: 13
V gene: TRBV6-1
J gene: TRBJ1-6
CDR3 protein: ASSERQAYNSPLH

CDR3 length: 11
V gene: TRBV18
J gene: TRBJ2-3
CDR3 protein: ASTQGAADTQY

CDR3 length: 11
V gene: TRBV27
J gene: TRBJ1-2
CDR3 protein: ASSLNGNYGYT

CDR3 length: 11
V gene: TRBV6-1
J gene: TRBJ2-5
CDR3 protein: ASRRDRDETQY

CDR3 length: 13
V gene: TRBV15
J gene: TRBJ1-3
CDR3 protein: ATSRDRGSGNTIY

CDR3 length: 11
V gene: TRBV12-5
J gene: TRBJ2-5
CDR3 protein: ASGLGGSETQY

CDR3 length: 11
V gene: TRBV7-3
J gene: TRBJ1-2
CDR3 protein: ASSLARGYGYT

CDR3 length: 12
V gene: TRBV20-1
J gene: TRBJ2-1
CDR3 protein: SASRGALGNEQF

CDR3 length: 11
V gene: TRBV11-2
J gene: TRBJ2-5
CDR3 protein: ASRTSGQETQY

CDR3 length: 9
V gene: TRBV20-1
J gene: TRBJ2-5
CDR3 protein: SARASETQY

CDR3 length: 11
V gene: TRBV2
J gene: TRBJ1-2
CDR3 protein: ASRPGGNYGYT

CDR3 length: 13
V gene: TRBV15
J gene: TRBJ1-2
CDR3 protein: ATSRSYTGDYGYT

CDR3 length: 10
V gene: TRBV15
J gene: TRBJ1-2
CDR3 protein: ATSRDGWGYT

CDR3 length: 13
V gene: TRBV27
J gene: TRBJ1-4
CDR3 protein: ASGTAGGLREKLF

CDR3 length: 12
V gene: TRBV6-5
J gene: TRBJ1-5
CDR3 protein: ASSYNRKEGPQH

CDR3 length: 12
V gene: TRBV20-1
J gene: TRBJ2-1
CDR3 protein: SARTSGRVNEQF

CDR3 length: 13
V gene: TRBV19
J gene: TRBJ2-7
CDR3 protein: ASSRGLARSYEQY

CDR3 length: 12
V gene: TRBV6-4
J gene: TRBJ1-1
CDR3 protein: ASSRTAMNTEAF

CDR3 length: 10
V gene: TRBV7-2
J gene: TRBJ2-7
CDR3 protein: ASSLIKNEQY

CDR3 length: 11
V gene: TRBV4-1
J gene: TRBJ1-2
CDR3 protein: ASSQWDRDGYT

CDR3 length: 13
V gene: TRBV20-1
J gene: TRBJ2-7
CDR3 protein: SAREGTSGANEQY

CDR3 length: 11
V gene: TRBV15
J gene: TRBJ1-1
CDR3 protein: ATSTRTASGML

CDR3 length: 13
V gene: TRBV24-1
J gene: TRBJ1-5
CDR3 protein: ATSEGTGGSQPQH

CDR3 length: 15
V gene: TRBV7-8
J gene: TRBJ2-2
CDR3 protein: ASSLALLARNTGELF

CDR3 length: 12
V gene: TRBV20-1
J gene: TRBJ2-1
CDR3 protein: SARVNPGDNEQF